This T cell receptor (beta chain) was captured by sequencing in a study of Graves' ophthalmopathy and Graves' hyperthyroidism. The study, taken as a whole, reports: Using 13 signatures, a model distinguished ophthalmopathy from stable hyperthyroidism, reaching around 88% sensitivity and over 65% specificity. The model predicted progression of ophthalmopathy with a sensitivity of 70% to 71%, and its specificity was 72% to 80%. Blood also contained most of the expanded thyroid clonotypes above 0.001 frequency.

Diagnosis used clinical symptoms, serum thyroxine, TRAb, thyroid ultrasound and orbital computed tomography. This clonotype appeared many times. Its antigen is as yet unknown. For repertoire sequencing, the TCR beta CDR3 regions were amplified from RNA transcripts. The first-round RT-PCR employed HTBI primers together with the Qiagen OneStep RT-PCR kit. A multiplex PCR was then performed as the second round. TCRdb re-derived calls from the multiplex PCR reads in MiXCR, one entry per CDR3 protein. The data show around 600,000 distinct CDR3 sequences, about 41% seen once. V shed 4 bases and J shed 2 bases, with 8 bases lying between them. Germline V gene data show CDR1 as ENHRY and CDR2 as SYGVKD. CDR3 length equals 13 residues.

The receptor comes from an adult man with Graves' ophthalmopathy. The chain couples TRBV10-3 to TRBJ2-5; D is unresolved. Sequenced sample: peripheral blood. The CDR3 coding sequence is TGTGCCATCAGTGTGGGCAGGCAAGAGACCCAGTACTTC. As protein: CAISVGRQETQYF.